This record covers a single T cell receptor (beta chain). This clone was seen more than once but under ten times. Its antigen is not yet known. The sample holds no much larger clone one base away, and base qualities are not on file. Library generation was performed with the immunoSEQ multiplex PCR assay. RNA was extracted from all samples and reverse transcribed into cDNA as template for TCR sequencing. First-strand cDNA was synthesized with SuperScript III using a 2:1 mix of oligo-dT and random hexamers. A synthetic immune receptor repertoire was used to measure amplification bias, and any remaining bias was corrected computationally. In the paper's pipeline: After raw reads were preprocessed to remove errors, the CDR3 was defined following IMGT conventions as running from the conserved cysteine to phenylalanine. Clonality was computed as 1 minus the Shannon entropy, with the entropy normalized by log2 of the number of productive unique TCRs. Scalp TCRbeta sequences were cross-referenced with sorted blood CD4 and CD8 repertoires so that the CD4 or CD8 identity of scalp clones could be inferred. Entries here come from immuneACCESS through TCRdb and include only in-frame sequences with V and J called. Some clones fail to appear in such tables; in the studies checked, an unresolved V gene covers under half of the shortfall, and the cause of the remainder is unknown. V and J calls and clone size are given by that table; D and trimming were obtained from the DNA. This sample has roughly 140,000 clones in its table, and roughly 46% of those were observed once. The leading ten clones occupy roughly 0.92% of the sample.

The sample originates from a study of CD8+ T cells in alopecia areata (dated by TCRdb to 2017 to 2018). For the study in its entirety: Treated patients were enrolled in an open-label pilot trial of oral tofacitinib, 5 to 10 mg twice daily, for moderate-to-severe alopecia areata. Patients stayed on tofacitinib for 6 to 18 months and then had 6 months of follow-up off drug so that delayed response and recurrence could be assessed. The study used high-throughput TCRbeta sequencing to examine T cell clonal expansion in alopecia areata, in both the C3H/HeJ mouse model and human patients. In humans, TCRbeta sequencing was performed on scalp tissue and on sorted CD4+ and CD8+ peripheral blood T cells from healthy controls and from patients with patchy or totalis/universalis alopecia areata. Tofacitinib-treated patients had biopsies at baseline and at 4 and 24 weeks of treatment, with a later scalp biopsy in several patients. Scalp clonality was compared across normal scalp (n=4), patchy alopecia areata scalp (n=8), and alopecia totalis/universalis scalp (n=8). RNA was extracted with the PAXgene miRNA kit for fixed scalp, the miRNeasy kit for PBMCs, and the RNeasy kit for mouse skin. TCRbeta CDR3 regions were amplified by immunoSEQ multiplex PCR using 35 Vbeta forward and 13 Jbeta reverse primers. Here is what the overall study found, with its caveats: Compared with normal scalp, lesional scalp, particularly in alopecia totalis/universalis, had higher clonality and more expanded CD8+ clones, which suggests antigenic drive. Shared TCR sequences between patients were less evident than in mice, which may be partly attributable to HLA diversity in the patient population. Unlike mouse skin, which is dominated by gammadelta T cells, normal human skin has resident alphabeta T cells that are also sequenced, and this complicates analysis of the scalp TCR repertoire.

As encoded in the germline V gene, CDR1 is MNHEY while CDR2 is SVGAGI. The CDR3 measures 13 amino acids from cysteine to phenylalanine. The kept DNA is CDR3 alone, 39 bases in frame from the first base. Deletion took 7 bases off V and 3 bases off J, with a span of 13 bases between the germline ends. What this sample's time point label stands for: baseline before oral tofacitinib. Lesional scalp punch biopsies and peripheral blood were obtained from alopecia areata patients. PBMCs were separated by density centrifugation and stained for CD3, CD4 and CD8, after which CD4+ and CD8+ T cells were sorted on a FACSAria.

The specimen comprised CD4+ T cells sorted from blood, sampled at week 0. The chain couples TRBV6-5 to TRBJ2-7; no D segment can be confidently identified. This receptor was identified in a human donor with alopecia areata. Read as DNA, the sequence is TGTGCCAGCAAGATGCACGGTAACTACGAGCAGTACTTC. Its protein reads: CASKMHGNYEQYF.